This note documents a single T cell receptor beta chain sequence. The V gene's germline CDR1 is LNHDA and CDR2 SQIVND (reference sequence). The CDR3 spans 15 residues. V was trimmed by 7 bases and J by 4 bases, leaving 17 bases between them. TCRdb keeps only in-frame clones here, not all; method: immunoSEQ multiplex PCR. The sample lists some 150,000 clones, approximately 86% occurring once. The data were obtained in a study of radiation and T cells in renal cell carcinoma. As to time point: blood 4 weeks post-SBRT, at nephrectomy. The treatment: 15 Gy SBRT to primary tumor, nephrectomy 4 weeks later. The rearrangement joins TRBV19 to TRBJ1-5; maybe TRBD1 (5 bases). The sequenced sample was blood, obtained from a patient whose treatment included radiotherapy and nephrectomy. This receptor was taken from a woman in her 50s with renal cell carcinoma. The CDR3 bases are TGTGCCAGTACCTTACGGCAGGGCGCGAATCAGCCCCAGCATTTT. Translation gives CASTLRQGANQPQHF.